This T cell receptor (beta chain) was profiled in a study of shared clonotypes between healthy human individuals. With respect to this clone: Different DNA sequences within this sample yield the same CDR3.

The V end lost 1 base, the J end lost 5 bases, and 11 bases lay between the germline ends. Germline lookup yields CDR1 SGHTA and CDR2 FQGNSA. This CDR3 region has 14 residues. Measured with immunoSEQ multiplex PCR; TCRdb has only the in-frame clones, and not every one. This table has roughly 1.5 million clones, 98% appearing once. The sequence was obtained from a man aged 25 to 40 in good health. The sample consisted of naive CD4+ T cells sorted from blood. Subset specified: CD45RA+ positively selected. The rearrangement uses TRBV7-2 and TRBJ1-1; D perhaps matches TRBD1 (6 bases). The CDR3 DNA sequence: TGTGCCAGCAGCTTAGACAGGGTAAATACTGAAGCTTTCTTT. Amino acid sequence: CASSLDRVNTEAFF.